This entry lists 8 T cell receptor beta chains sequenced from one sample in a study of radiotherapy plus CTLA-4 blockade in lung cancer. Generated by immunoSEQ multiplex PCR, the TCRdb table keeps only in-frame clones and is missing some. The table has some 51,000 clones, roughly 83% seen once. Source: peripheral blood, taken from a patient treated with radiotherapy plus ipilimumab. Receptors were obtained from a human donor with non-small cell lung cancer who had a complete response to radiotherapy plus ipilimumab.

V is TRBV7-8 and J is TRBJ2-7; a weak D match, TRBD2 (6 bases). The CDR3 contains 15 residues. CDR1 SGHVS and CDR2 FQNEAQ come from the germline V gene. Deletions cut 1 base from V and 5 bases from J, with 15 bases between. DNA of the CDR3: TGTGCCAGCAGCTTAGAGGGGAGGAGGGGCGACGAGCAGTACGTC. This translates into CASSLEGRRGDEQYV.

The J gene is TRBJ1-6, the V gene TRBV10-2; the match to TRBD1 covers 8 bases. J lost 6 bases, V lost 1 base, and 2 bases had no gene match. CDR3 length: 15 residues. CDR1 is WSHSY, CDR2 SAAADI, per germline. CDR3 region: CASSELTGGNSPLHF. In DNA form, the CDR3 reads TGCGCCAGCAGTGAGTTAACAGGGGGTAATTCACCCCTCCACTTT.

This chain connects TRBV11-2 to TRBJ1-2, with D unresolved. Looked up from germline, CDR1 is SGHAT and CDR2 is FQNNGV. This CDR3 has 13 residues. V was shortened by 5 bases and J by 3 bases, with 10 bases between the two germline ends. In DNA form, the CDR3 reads TGTGCCAGCAGCGCGAACGGGGACTATGGCTACACCTTC. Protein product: CASSANGDYGYTF.

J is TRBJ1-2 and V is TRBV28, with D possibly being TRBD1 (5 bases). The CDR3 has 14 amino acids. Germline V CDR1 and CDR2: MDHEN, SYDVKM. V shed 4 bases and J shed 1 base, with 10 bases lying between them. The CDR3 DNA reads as TGTGCCAGCAGTTCTCCAGGGATTAACTATGGCTACACCTTC. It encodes CASSSPGINYGYTF.

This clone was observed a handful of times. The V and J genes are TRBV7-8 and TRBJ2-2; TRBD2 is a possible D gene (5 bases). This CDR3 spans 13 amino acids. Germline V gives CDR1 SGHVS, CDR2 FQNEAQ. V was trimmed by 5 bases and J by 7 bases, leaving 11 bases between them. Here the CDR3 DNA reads TGTGCCAGCAGCCTAGGGAGCTACGGGGAGCTGTTTTTT. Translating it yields CASSLGSYGELFF. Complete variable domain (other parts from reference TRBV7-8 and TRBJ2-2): GAGVSQSPRYKVAKRGQDVALRCDPISGHVSLFWYQQALGQGPEFLTYFQNEAQLDKSGLPSDRFFAERPEGSVSTLKIQRTQQEDSAVYLCASSLGSYGELFFGEGSRLTVL.

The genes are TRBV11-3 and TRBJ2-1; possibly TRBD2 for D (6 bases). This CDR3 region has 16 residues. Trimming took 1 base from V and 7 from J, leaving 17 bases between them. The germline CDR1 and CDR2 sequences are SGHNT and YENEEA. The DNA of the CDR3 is TGTGCCAGCAGCTTAGCCATGACTAGTCGGAGGAATGAGCAGTTCTTC. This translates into CASSLAMTSRRNEQFF.

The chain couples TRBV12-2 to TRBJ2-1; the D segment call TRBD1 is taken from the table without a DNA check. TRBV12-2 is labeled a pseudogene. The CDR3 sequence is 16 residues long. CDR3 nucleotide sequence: TGTGCAAGTCGGTTCGCTGGCAGGGCTACCTACAATGAGCAGTTCTTC. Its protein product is CASRFAGRATYNEQFF.

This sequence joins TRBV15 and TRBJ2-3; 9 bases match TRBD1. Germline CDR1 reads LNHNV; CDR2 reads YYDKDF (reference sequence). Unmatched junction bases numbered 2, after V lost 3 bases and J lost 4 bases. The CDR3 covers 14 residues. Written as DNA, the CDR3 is TGTGCCACCAGCAGGCGGACAGGGGCAGATACGCAGTATTTT. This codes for CATSRRTGADTQYF.